The 8 T cell receptor beta chains below were found in one sample sequenced in a study of cytomegalovirus exposure and HLA in healthy donors. Both 60 Vbeta primers and 13 Jbeta primers went into the PCR. Measured with immunoSEQ multiplex PCR; TCRdb has only the in-frame clones, and not every one. Of 200,000 or so clones listed, around 86% are singletons. The sample was PBMCs. The receptor source for this set is a man aged 25-45 years in good health and CMV-seronegative.

This sequence joins TRBV5-1 and TRBJ1-1, with D possibly matching TRBD1 (5 bases). Trimming removed 4 bases at V and 2 bases at J, with 9 bases between. This CDR3 is 13 amino acids long. Looked up from germline, CDR1 is SGHRS and CDR2 is YFSETQ. CDR3 protein: CASSPGLNTEAFF. CDR3 sequence (DNA): TGCGCCAGCAGCCCGGGACTAAACACTGAAGCTTTCTTT.

This chain joins TRBV5-1 and TRBJ2-3; 10 bases align to TRBD2. CDR1 is SGHRS, CDR2 YFSETQ, per germline. This CDR3 comprises 17 residues. V shed 1 base, J shed 10 bases, and the junction held 15 bases outside the gene matches. The CDR3 DNA reads TGCGCCAGCAGCTTGACGTCTAGCGGGAGTATTGGGGCGGCGCAGTATTTT. Translated, it gives CASSLTSSGSIGAAQYF.

This clone was seen a single time. The chain joins TRBV23-1 to TRBJ1-3; D gene unclear. TRBV23-1 is an ORF, with its function uncertain. V was cut by 0 bases and J by 4 bases, with 28 bases left in between. This CDR3 is built from 21 residues. Written as DNA, the CDR3 is TGCGCCAGCAGTCAATCCGCGGGAGTAAATTTTACCCGACCCGGGGGAAACACCATATATTTT. Translating gives CASSQSAGVNFTRPGGNTIYF.

The J gene is TRBJ2-5, the V gene TRBV7-9; TRBD1 matches 11 bases. Trimming removed 4 bases from V and 5 bases from J; junction bases left unmatched: 12. Germline V gene sequence: CDR1 SEHNR, CDR2 FQNEAQ (reference sequence). The CDR3 has 17 amino acids. CDR3 nucleotide sequence: TGTGCCAGCAGCTCCCGGGACAGGGGGAAGAGGTTGGAGACCCAGTACTTC. It encodes CASSSRDRGKRLETQYF.

This clone was observed a single time. The chain has TRBV28 and TRBJ2-7, with 7 bases identical to TRBD2. The CDR3 extends over 14 amino acids. J was trimmed by 2 bases and V by 5 bases; bases with no gene match: 6. Germline lookup yields CDR1 MDHEN and CDR2 SYDVKM. CDR3 protein: CASSGAGLTYEQYF. CDR3 in DNA: TGTGCCAGCAGTGGAGCGGGGTTAACCTACGAGCAGTACTTC.

This chain joins TRBV6-1 and TRBJ2-7, with D possibly matching TRBD1 (5 bases). CDR3 length: 13 residues. With 6 bases removed from V and 1 base from J, the gap between germline ends came to 10 bases. Germline V lookup: CDR1 MNHNS, CDR2 SASEGT. The CDR3 region has the DNA TGTGCCAGCAGGTTGGGGCCTTCCTACGAGCAGTACTTC. Translation: CASRLGPSYEQYF.

The rearrangement joins TRBV11-2 to TRBJ2-7; D is perhaps TRBD1 (6 bases). V lost 6 bases and J 0 bases, leaving 15 bases between the germline ends. The CDR3 is made up of 15 amino acids. Germline CDR1 and CDR2: SGHAT and FQNNGV. The CDR3 is CASRNRAQVSYEQYF. The CDR3 bases are TGTGCCAGCAGGAACAGGGCGCAGGTCTCCTACGAGCAGTACTTC.

The V gene is TRBV13, the J gene TRBJ1-3; D may be TRBD1 (5 bases). Trimming removed 4 bases from V and 6 bases from J, with 16 bases in between. The CDR3 loop spans 15 amino acids. CDR1 and CDR2 (germline): PRHDT, FYEKMQ (reference sequence). The DNA for the CDR3 is TGTGCCAGCAGCTCGGGGGAACCGTACCAAAACACCATATATTTT. Amino acid sequence: CASSSGEPYQNTIYF.